What follows is one TCR beta chain and its context. The CDR3 is 17 amino acids. Trimming cost V 6 bases and J 0 bases; bases outside gene matches: 7. CDR1 and CDR2 (germline): SGHTA, FQGNSA. The record originates from a study of blood T cell repertoires in COVID-19. TCRdb's table, derived via immunoSEQ multiplex PCR, lists solely in-frame clones and lacks some. Among roughly 95,000 clones listed, around nine tenths were seen once. The sequenced sample consisted of peripheral blood. The chain has TRBV7-2 and TRBJ2-2; 10 positions agree with TRBD1. The TCR originated in a woman aged 50 to 60 in a cohort sampled during active COVID-19. CDR3 in amino acids: CASSPGQGRPNTGELFF. CDR3 nucleotides: TGTGCCAGCAGTCCGGGACAGGGGCGTCCGAACACCGGGGAGCTGTTTTTT.